The following is a TCR beta chain sequence with its context. What it binds is not known. The CDR3 sequence is 16 residues long. V was clipped by 8 bases and J by 3 bases; unmatched bases: 8. CDR1 and CDR2 from the germline V gene are LGHNA and YSLEER. These data come from a study of Tregs in tolerant kidney transplant recipients. Points from the study as a whole: Activated donor B cell expansion appeared to reveal the most relevant donor-specific TCRbeta repertoire. For some patients, primers changed over time, blocking nucleotide-level comparison. Tolerant patients' donor-specific Tregs expanded beyond overall Tregs, suggesting antigen-driven growth.

The table came from immunoSEQ multiplex PCR; TCRdb's copy has only in-frame clones and leaves some out. The table lists around 74,000 clones, about 98% of them singletons. The TCR comes from a human donor who received a combined kidney and bone marrow transplant. The input for sequencing was CD4+ T cells from blood, taken before the transplant. The chain is built from TRBV4-3 and TRBJ1-4, with 11 bases lining up with TRBD1. The CDR3 spells CASGWGQGESNEKLFF. In nucleotides, the CDR3 is TGCGCCAGCGGGTGGGGACAGGGGGAATCTAATGAAAAACTGTTTTTT.